This passage covers 16 T cell receptor beta chains from one sample sequenced in a study of OX40 agonist ivuxolimab in advanced cancers. Receptor amplification or capture employed the immunoSEQ multiplex PCR assay. TCRdb obtained this table from immuneACCESS and retained in-frame rearrangements with V and J assigned. These tables miss some clones; where compared with another copy, unresolved V genes account for less than half of the shortfall, and the remainder is unexplained. In all, the sample holds over 25,000 clones, and around 83% of those were seen once. The ten largest account for less than 25% of the sample. The input for sequencing was CD4+ or CD8+ T cells sorted from blood, taken in a trial of the OX40 agonist ivuxolimab. The receptor set was obtained from an adult with an advanced solid tumor such as melanoma, head and neck, liver or kidney cancer.

The V call is TRBV6-1, the J call TRBJ1-1, with D possibly TRBD1 on 6 matching bases. The length of the CDR3 is 14 residues. V was shortened by 6 bases and J by 0 bases, with 11 bases between the two germline ends. The V gene's germline CDR1 is MNHNS and CDR2 SASEGT. The CDR3 spells CASSLTGMNTEAFF. The DNA for the CDR3 is TGTGCCAGCAGCCTTACAGGGATGAACACTGAAGCTTTCTTT.

The CDR3 DNA sequence: TGTGCCAGCAGCTTAGGTCTGCAGGGGGCTAACGGCTACACCTTC. Its protein is CASSLGLQGANGYTF. The chain links TRBV7-9 to TRBJ1-2; TRBD1 matches at 8 bases. CDR1 is SEHNR and CDR2 is FQNEAQ in the germline V gene (reference sequence). With V trimmed by 1 base and J by 8 bases, 9 bases remained unmatched. The CDR3 spans 15 residues.

The V gene is TRBV7-9, the J gene TRBJ1-3; D is unresolved. CDR3 length: 14 amino acids. Trimming took off 0 bases at V and 4 bases at J, with 7 bases between the two ends. Germline V lookup: CDR1 SEHNR, CDR2 FQNEAQ (reference sequence). The chain's CDR3 is CASSLAGTGNTIYF. Written as DNA, the CDR3 is TGTGCCAGCAGCTTAGCGGGCACAGGAAACACCATATATTTT.

This clone was seen only once. The chain combines TRBV19 with TRBJ2-3; 10 bases align to TRBD2. Unmatched junction bases numbered 3, after V lost 5 bases and J lost 4 bases. This CDR3 contains 14 residues. Per germline, CDR1 LNHDA and CDR2 SQIVND (reference sequence). CDR3 in DNA: TGTGCCAGTAGTCCAGCGGGGGGGCCAGATACGCAGTATTTT. Residues: CASSPAGGPDTQYF.

J is TRBJ2-5 and V is TRBV5-1; D perhaps matches TRBD2 (6 bases). Trimming cost V 0 bases and J 5 bases, with 14 bases left between them. CDR3 size: 15 residues. Germline CDR1 reads SGHRS; CDR2 reads YFSETQ. The CDR3, as DNA: TGCGCCAGCAGCTTGGCCACGGGGGTAGGGGAGACCCAGTACTTC. The encoded protein is CASSLATGVGETQYF.

The V gene is TRBV28, the J gene TRBJ1-2; D uncertain. CDR3 length: 13 amino acids. Looked up from germline, CDR1 is MDHEN and CDR2 is SYDVKM. Deletions cut 2 bases from V and 8 bases from J, with 12 bases between. Here the CDR3 reads CASSLGSDWGYTF. Written as DNA, the CDR3 is TGTGCCAGCAGTTTAGGGTCAGACTGGGGCTACACCTTC.

The rearrangement uses TRBV5-1 and TRBJ1-1; D is uncertain. CDR1 SGHRS and CDR2 YFSETQ come from the germline V gene. V lost 1 base and J 3 bases, leaving 7 bases between the germline ends. The length of the CDR3 is 13 residues. The CDR3 spells CASSLILDTEAFF. DNA of the CDR3: TGCGCCAGCAGCTTGATTCTGGACACTGAAGCTTTCTTT.

The chain links TRBV11-2 to TRBJ1-2; D unresolved. With 1 base removed from V and 8 bases from J, the gap between germline ends came to 5 bases. Germline-derived CDR1 and CDR2 are SGHAT and FQNNGV. CDR3 length: 11 amino acids. The CDR3 protein is CASSLAGGYTF. The CDR3 nucleotides read TGTGCCAGCAGCTTAGCTGGGGGCTACACCTTC.

This clone was seen just once. V usage is TRBV30 and J usage is TRBJ1-4; D unresolved. Germline V gene lookup returns CDR1 GTSNPN and CDR2 SVGIG (reference sequence). The V end lost 3 bases, the J end lost 0 bases, and 11 bases lay between the germline ends. The CDR3 spans 15 residues. For the CDR3, the DNA is TGTGCCTGGAGCGCCTATTGGGCAACTAATGAAAAACTGTTTTTT. Residues: CAWSAYWATNEKLFF.

The V gene is TRBV18, the J gene TRBJ2-7; 7 bases are shared with TRBD1. The V and J ends lost 0 bases and 7 bases, in that order; junction bases with no gene match: 9. The CDR3 contains 15 residues. CDR1 and CDR2 (germline): KGHSH, LQKENI. This CDR3 is CASSPPGTALREQYF. CDR3 nucleotides: TGTGCCAGCTCACCACCGGGGACAGCCCTTAGGGAGCAGTACTTC.

V is TRBV5-4 and J is TRBJ2-3, with TRBD2 matching over 8 bases. The CDR3 consists of 15 residues. Germline V gene sequence: CDR1 SGHNT, CDR2 YYREEE (reference sequence). Losses at the gene ends were 0 bases for V and 2 bases for J; bases not matched to a gene: 2. The CDR3: CASSLDSGVTDTQYF. The CDR3, as DNA: TGTGCCAGCAGCTTGGATAGCGGGGTCACAGATACGCAGTATTTT. Full variable domain (remainder filled in from reference TRBV5-4 and TRBJ2-3): ETGVTQSPTHLIKTRGQQVTLRCSSQSGHNTVSWYQQALGQGPQFIFQYYREEENGRGNFPPRFSGLQFPNYSSELNVNALELDDSALYLCASSLDSGVTDTQYFGPGTRLTVL.

This chain joins TRBV5-1 and TRBJ2-7; 15 bases are a match to TRBD2. Germline CDR1 reads SGHRS; CDR2 reads YFSETQ. This CDR3 has 18 amino acids. V gave up 4 bases and J gave up 7 bases; unmatched junction bases: 15. CDR3 bases: TGCGCCAGCAGCCCGGGACTAGCGGGGGGCGGCCGTACGGGGGAGCAGTACTTC. This translates into CASSPGLAGGGRTGEQYF.

The genes are TRBV27 and TRBJ1-3; the D is unclear. Deletions cut 0 bases from V and 4 bases from J, with 13 bases between. The germline CDR1 and CDR2 sequences are MNHEY and SMNVEV (reference sequence). There are 16 residues in the CDR3. DNA for the CDR3: TGTGCCAGCAGTTTATCCGGGAGCAGAACCGGAAACACCATATATTTT. Translated, it gives CASSLSGSRTGNTIYF.

This clone was observed a single time. The V call is TRBV28, the J call TRBJ2-7; 8 bases match TRBD1. The germline gives CDR1 MDHEN, CDR2 SYDVKM. Trimming cost V 6 bases and J 7 bases; bases outside gene matches: 11. This CDR3 has 14 residues. Written as DNA, the CDR3 is TGTGCCAGCAGCTTGGGACAGGCCCCGAGGGAGCAGTACTTC. Protein product: CASSLGQAPREQYF.

V is TRBV7-2 and J is TRBJ1-2; D is undetermined. Trimming cost V 1 base and J 0 bases, with 3 bases left between them. The CDR3 is made up of 13 amino acids. CDR1 is SGHTA, CDR2 FQGNSA, per germline. The CDR3 region is CASSLGPNYGYTF. In DNA form, the CDR3 reads TGTGCCAGCAGCTTAGGGCCTAACTATGGCTACACCTTC. The full variable domain, with the rest looked up from reference TRBV7-2 and TRBJ1-2, is GAGVSQSPSNKVTEKGKDVELRCDPISGHTALYWYRQSLGQGLEFLIYFQGNSAPDKSGLPSDRFSAERTGGSVSTLTIQRTQQEDSAVYLCASSLGPNYGYTFGSGTRLTVV.

The chain joins TRBV28 to TRBJ2-7, with D perhaps TRBD1 (5 bases). V lost 3 bases to trimming and J lost 6 bases, with 21 bases between them. The CDR3 extends over 16 amino acids. The V gene's germline CDR1 is MDHEN and CDR2 SYDVKM. The CDR3 reads CASSFTSGRAMGEQYF. CDR3 DNA sequence: TGTGCCAGCAGTTTCACGTCGGGCAGGGCGATGGGCGAGCAGTACTTC.